Below are 30 T cell receptor beta chains sequenced from a single sample in a study of T cell responses to AZD1222 COVID-19 vaccine. Using immunoSEQ multiplex PCR, the repertoire was profiled, and TCRdb retains in-frame clones only, with some absent. The table lists around 210,000 clones, roughly 94% of them singletons, with around 1.5% in the top ten. This specimen consisted of peripheral blood, obtained 28 days after the second dose of the MenACWY control vaccine. The receptors derive from an adult who received the MenACWY meningococcal vaccine as a control.

V and J are TRBV5-1 and TRBJ2-3; D possibly uses TRBD1 or TRBD2 (5 bases each). Germline CDR1 and CDR2: SGHRS and YFSETQ. The CDR3 is 14 amino acids. V dropped 0 bases and J dropped 4 bases, with 9 bases sitting between them. The CDR3 is CASSLVGDPDTQYF. Here the CDR3 DNA reads TGCGCCAGCAGCTTGGTAGGGGACCCAGATACGCAGTATTTT.

The chain links TRBV28 to TRBJ2-5; D is perhaps TRBD2 (6 bases). The ends were cut back, 5 bases at V and 4 bases at J, with 14 bases in the middle. CDR3 length equals 14 residues. Germline CDR1 MDHEN, CDR2 SYDVKM. The DNA of the CDR3 is TGTGCCAGCAGTATCCTGGGAGGTCCAGAGACCCAGTACTTC. It encodes CASSILGGPETQYF.

The chain employs TRBV28 and TRBJ2-7; D gene ambiguous. Trimming removed 6 bases from V and 0 bases from J, with 6 bases in between. CDR1 is MDHEN, CDR2 SYDVKM, per germline. The CDR3 is 12 amino acids. CDR3 DNA sequence: TGTGCCAGCAGGGCAGCCTCCTACGAGCAGTACTTC. Translating gives CASRAASYEQYF. Together with reference TRBV28 and TRBJ2-7, the CDR3 gives the full variable domain: DVKVTQSSRYLVKRTGEKVFLECVQDMDHENMFWYRQDPGLGLRLIYFSYDVKMKEKGDIPEGYSVSREKKERFSLILESASTNQTSMYLCASRAASYEQYFGPGTRLTVT.

This chain links TRBV3-1 (or the pseudogene TRBV3-2) with TRBJ2-3; D is unresolved. This CDR3 has 15 amino acids. Looked up from germline, CDR1 is LGHDT and CDR2 is YNNKEL (reference sequence). The V and J ends lost 4 bases and 2 bases respectively, with 13 bases between them. CDR3 nucleotides: TGTGCCAGCAGCCCGCGCCCCTACCTCACAGATACGCAGTATTTT. This translates into CASSPRPYLTDTQYF.

The V gene is TRBV28, the J gene TRBJ2-5; a possible D gene is TRBD1 (6 bases). Per germline, CDR1 MDHEN and CDR2 SYDVKM. The V gene lost 2 bases and the J gene lost 3 bases, with 16 bases spanning the gap. This CDR3 region has 16 residues. CDR3 sequence (DNA): TGTGCCAGCAGTTTACCCTCGAAGGACAGCGAAGAGACCCAGTACTTC. Residues: CASSLPSKDSEETQYF.

This chain joins TRBV20-1 and TRBJ1-1; TRBD1 agrees at 7 bases. Germline trimming cut 3 bases from V and 4 bases from J; bases unmatched to any gene: 11. This CDR3 contains 15 residues. CDR1 and CDR2 from the germline V gene are DFQATT and SNEGSKA (reference sequence). Here the CDR3 reads CSASGRGAGTTEAFF. The CDR3 nucleotides are TGCAGTGCTAGTGGCAGGGGGGCTGGTACCACTGAAGCTTTCTTT.

This rearrangement joins TRBV28 to TRBJ2-5; 8 bases are a match to TRBD1. The CDR3 is made up of 15 amino acids. With 7 bases clipped from V and 2 bases from J, the junction kept 9 bases outside the gene matches. Germline V gene lookup returns CDR1 MDHEN and CDR2 SYDVKM. CDR3 amino acids: CASTPGRGPQETQYF. CDR3 bases: TGTGCCAGCACCCCCGGCAGGGGGCCTCAAGAGACCCAGTACTTC.

V is TRBV9 and J is TRBJ2-6; TRBD2 matches 10 bases. CDR3 length: 18 amino acids. Trimming at V came to 4 bases and at J to 0 bases, leaving 7 bases not matched to a gene. Germline CDR1 SGDLS, CDR2 YYNGEE. Here the CDR3 reads CASSPERGGSSGANVLTF. The DNA for the CDR3 is TGTGCCAGCAGCCCAGAGCGGGGGGGCTCCTCTGGGGCCAACGTCCTGACTTTC.

This chain joins TRBV6-5 and TRBJ1-4, with D unresolved. Germline V lookup: CDR1 MNHEY, CDR2 SVGAGI. This CDR3 contains 16 residues. V was shortened by 0 bases and J by 0 bases, with 8 bases between the two germline ends. CDR3 residues: CASSYSIVATNEKLFF. The CDR3 DNA sequence: TGTGCCAGCAGTTACTCGATAGTTGCAACTAATGAAAAACTGTTTTTT.

The V and J genes are TRBV7-2 and TRBJ2-7; TRBD1 or TRBD2 may be the D gene (5 bases each). The germline CDR1 and CDR2 sequences are SGHTA and FQGNSA. This CDR3 is built from 15 residues. Trimming removed 5 bases at V and 0 bases at J, with 14 bases between. CDR3 sequence: CASSRAGTSSYEQYF. DNA of the CDR3: TGTGCCAGCAGCCGGGCCGGGACCAGCTCCTACGAGCAGTACTTC.

The chain recombines TRBV24-1 with TRBJ1-2; D gene unclear. Germline V gene sequence: CDR1 KGHDR, CDR2 SFDVKD. The CDR3 runs to 14 residues. The V and J ends lost 2 bases and 2 bases respectively, with 8 bases between them. CDR3 sequence reads: CATSDSDSNYGYTF. In nucleotides, the CDR3 is TGTGCCACCAGTGATTCGGACTCCAACTATGGCTACACCTTC.

The rearrangement uses TRBV7-6 and TRBJ1-1; D gene unclear. V was pared by 1 base and J by 0 bases, with 12 bases between. Germline loops: CDR1 SGHVS, CDR2 FNYEAQ. The CDR3 covers 16 residues. The CDR3 region is CASSLGAEFMNTEAFF. CDR3 nucleotide sequence: TGTGCCAGCAGCTTAGGGGCTGAGTTCATGAACACTGAAGCTTTCTTT.

This sequence joins TRBV27 and TRBJ1-1; D is uncertain. V lost 1 base, J lost 1 base, and 7 bases lay in between. From germline, CDR1 is MNHEY and CDR2 SMNVEV (reference sequence). CDR3 length: 14 residues. CDR3 DNA sequence: TGTGCCAGCAGTTTATTCTGGACGAACACTGAAGCTTTCTTT. This codes for CASSLFWTNTEAFF.

This chain joins TRBV7-6 and TRBJ2-3; 11 bases match TRBD2. This CDR3 contains 16 residues. The J segment lost 6 bases and the V segment lost 5 bases, leaving 10 bases of the junction unmatched. Germline CDR1 and CDR2: SGHVS and FNYEAQ. CDR3 sequence reads: CASSRGTSGPWDTQYF. For the CDR3, the DNA is TGTGCCAGCAGCCGGGGGACTAGCGGTCCTTGGGATACGCAGTATTTT.

The V call is TRBV28, the J call TRBJ1-1; 9 bases line up with TRBD1. Germline V CDR1 and CDR2: MDHEN, SYDVKM. CDR3 length: 16 residues. The ends lost 2 bases at V and 3 bases at J; junction bases unmatched: 7. The CDR3 loop reads CASSLLQGAMYTEAFF. DNA of the CDR3: TGTGCCAGCAGTTTACTACAGGGGGCGATGTACACTGAAGCTTTCTTT.

This clone has only one observation. The J gene is TRBJ1-5, the V gene TRBV12-3 or TRBV12-4, with 9 bases identical to TRBD1. Trimming cost V 4 bases and J 5 bases; bases outside gene matches: 0. The CDR3 spans 13 residues. The CDR3 DNA follows: TGTGCCAGCAGTTGGACAGGGGATCAGCCCCAGCATTTT. This sequence encodes CASSWTGDQPQHF.

This clone was counted between two and nine times. V gene TRBV5-1 combines with J gene TRBJ2-4, with 12 bases aligning to TRBD1. The CDR3 contains 15 residues. Looked up from germline, CDR1 is SGHRS and CDR2 is YFSETQ. V lost 3 bases and J lost 6; bases outside the gene matches: 4. CDR3 sequence (DNA): TGCGCCAGCAGCTCCGGGACAGGGGGCGGAAACATTCAGTACTTC. It translates to CASSSGTGGGNIQYF.

This sequence joins TRBV28 and TRBJ1-3; a weak D match, TRBD1 (5 bases). The CDR3 runs to 16 residues. Trimming took 4 bases from V and 5 from J, leaving 18 bases between them. Germline loops: CDR1 MDHEN, CDR2 SYDVKM. CDR3 protein: CASSSPGQGGRNTIYF. The CDR3 DNA follows: TGTGCCAGCAGTTCCCCGGGCCAGGGTGGTCGAAACACCATATATTTT.

V gene TRBV27 combines with J gene TRBJ2-5, with 8 bases lining up with TRBD2. From germline, CDR1 is MNHEY and CDR2 SMNVEV (reference sequence). The CDR3 loop spans 15 amino acids. V shed 3 bases and J 6 bases; nucleotides not matched to a gene: 9. CDR3 nucleotide sequence: TGTGCCAGCAGTTTCGATAGCGGGGTTAGAAAGACCCAGTACTTC. Translating it yields CASSFDSGVRKTQYF.

This sequence joins TRBV27 and TRBJ2-7; D is perhaps TRBD1 (7 bases). Per the germline V gene, CDR1 is MNHEY and CDR2 is SMNVEV (reference sequence). This CDR3 contains 13 residues. V was clipped by 6 bases and J by 7 bases, with 16 bases between them. Written as DNA, the CDR3 is TGTGCCAGCAGGGAAGAGGGGGCGGGAGAGCAGTACTTC. Its translation is CASREEGAGEQYF.

The chain carries TRBV6-5 and TRBJ2-1; D perhaps matches TRBD2 (6 bases). This CDR3 has 13 residues. V was shortened by 4 bases and J by 8 bases, with 12 bases between the two germline ends. The V gene's germline CDR1 is MNHEY and CDR2 SVGAGI. The CDR3 DNA reads as TGTGCCAGCAGTTCCGGACTAATCGATGAGCAGTTCTTC. Encoded protein: CASSSGLIDEQFF.

V usage is TRBV4-1 and J usage is TRBJ1-1; a weak D match, TRBD1 (5 bases). Germline V gene data show CDR1 as MGHRA and CDR2 as YSYEKL. The length of the CDR3 is 13 residues. Trimming cost V 5 bases and J 4 bases, with 11 bases left between them. CDR3 region: CASSSGFSTEAFF. CDR3 DNA: TGCGCCAGCAGCTCAGGGTTCTCCACTGAAGCTTTCTTT.

This chain uses TRBV7-6 with TRBJ2-1; 9 bases are a match to TRBD2. The CDR3 runs 15 residues. The germline CDR1 and CDR2 sequences are SGHVS and FNYEAQ. The junction had 5 bases not matched to a gene; V was cut back by 4 bases and J by 4 bases. Written as DNA, the CDR3 is TGTGCCAGCAGCTCGAGACTAGCGGAGTACAATGAGCAGTTCTTC. Residues: CASSSRLAEYNEQFF.

This chain uses TRBV30 with TRBJ1-4, with D possibly being TRBD1 (5 bases). CDR3 length: 13 residues. CDR1 GTSNPN and CDR2 SVGIG come from the germline V gene (reference sequence). V lost 4 bases and J lost 5, with 11 bases in between. The CDR3 is CAWNRDVNEKLFF. The CDR3 DNA follows: TGTGCCTGGAACCGGGACGTAAATGAAAAACTGTTTTTT.

The DNA of the CDR3 is TGTGCCAGCAGTTTTGGGGTCAATCAGCCCCAGCATTTT. Protein product: CASSFGVNQPQHF. V gene TRBV12-3 or TRBV12-4 combines with J gene TRBJ1-5; unclear D gene. V was pared by 3 bases and J by 3 bases, with 6 bases between. The CDR3 is 13 amino acids.

This chain joins TRBV5-1 and TRBJ2-7, with a possible D match to TRBD2 (5 bases). V lost 0 bases, J lost 7 bases, and 17 bases lay in between. CDR3 size: 15 residues. Looked up from germline, CDR1 is SGHRS and CDR2 is YFSETQ. The DNA for the CDR3 is TGCGCCAGCAGCTTGGCCATGGGCGGGTATGGGGAGCAGTACTTC. Translated, it gives CASSLAMGGYGEQYF.

The CDR3 spells CASSLRVSGANVLTF. The CDR3, as DNA: TGTGCCAGCAGCTTGAGGGTCTCTGGGGCCAACGTCCTGACTTTC. This chain joins TRBV7-9 and TRBJ2-6; D is possibly TRBD2 (5 bases). CDR1 and CDR2 (germline): SEHNR, FQNEAQ (reference sequence). This CDR3 contains 15 residues. Trimming shortened V by 3 bases and J by 0 bases, and 6 bases separated the two germline ends.

The J gene is TRBJ1-5, the V gene TRBV5-1, with TRBD1 matching over 8 bases. The CDR3 covers 16 residues. Germline loops: CDR1 SGHRS, CDR2 YFSETQ. V gave up 0 bases and J gave up 6 bases; unmatched junction bases: 8. The CDR3 bases are TGCGCCAGCAGCTTGGACAGGGGGGAGAAGGGTCAGCCCCAGCATTTT. Translation gives CASSLDRGEKGQPQHF.

This chain links TRBV23-1 with TRBJ2-7; the match to TRBD1 covers 8 bases. TRBV23-1 is an ORF, with its function uncertain. The CDR3 has 16 amino acids. V gave up 0 bases and J gave up 5 bases; unmatched junction bases: 9. CDR3 sequence reads: CASSQSPQGASDEQYF. The DNA of the CDR3 is TGCGCCAGCAGTCAATCACCCCAGGGGGCGTCAGACGAGCAGTACTTC.

The chain joins TRBV2 to TRBJ2-1, with TRBD2 identical over 7 bases. The CDR3 consists of 14 residues. V shed 8 bases, J shed 7 bases, and the junction held 11 bases outside the gene matches. Germline-derived CDR1 and CDR2 are SNHLY and FYNNEI. In DNA, the CDR3 is TGTGCCAGCGGGGGTGAGGGCGGGAGTAATGAGCAGTTCTTC. Translation: CASGGEGGSNEQFF.